This TCR beta chain was identified during a study of CD8 T cells in ankylosing spondylitis. The study, taken as a whole, reports: About 8 highly homologous variants formed a TCR beta motif that appeared characteristic of ankylosing spondylitis blood. Disease-associated clones were reportedly significantly overrepresented in matched ankylosing spondylitis synovial fluid.

TCRdb re-derived calls from the 5' RACE reads in MiXCR, one entry per CDR3 protein. The top ten clones hold nearly 10% of a sample with approximately 100,000 distinct CDR3 sequences, roughly 8.7% of them seen once. This clonotype was counted many times. Its target is not known. The CDR3 spans 11 residues. V was pared by 2 bases and J by 5 bases, with 6 bases between. Looked up from germline, CDR1 is SQVTM and CDR2 is ANQGSEA. The chain couples TRBV29-1 to TRBJ2-5; D is unresolved. This clonotype originated in a male donor with ankylosing spondylitis or in good health (not recorded which). The sequencing input was blood, either unsorted or a sorted T cell fraction (not recorded which). CDR3 in amino acids: CSVELAETQYF. As DNA, the CDR3 is TGCAGCGTTGAATTGGCGGAGACCCAGTACTTC.